This TCR beta chain was observed in a study of T-cell reconstitution after alpha-beta-depleted transplantation in children (dated by TCRdb to 2016 to 2017). Broadly, across the study: T-cell immune reconstitution after TCRalphabeta/CD19-depleted allogeneic hematopoietic cell transplantation in children was quantitatively tracked in the study by means of TCR repertoire profiling. Points the paper makes about the study in general: Over subsequent months, a decline in hyperexpanded clone frequencies was noted, and after one year, T-cell counts and TCRbeta diversity were mostly ascribed to newly produced T cells. In some patients, the high TCRbeta diversity seen at day 60 was put down to recipient T cells and intrathymic progenitors that had survived conditioning. Apparently early alphabetaT-cell count recovery about two months after transplant reportedly relied on only several hundred rapidly expanded clones derived from non-depleted graft cells.

The sample's treatment or condition label is to be understood as: allogeneic hematopoietic cell transplantation with graft depleted of TCRalphabeta T cells and CD19 B cells. The children who served as transplant recipients had been given grafts of TCRalphabeta/CD19-depleted allogeneic hematopoietic cells. This clonotype was observed a handful of times. Which antigen it targets is not known. A junction boundary mismatches the germline segment, possibly from a read error. The method was PCR. TCRdb lists the instrument as Illumina HiSeq 2500. Molecular barcoding was employed in the preparation of TCR libraries, with unique molecular identifiers being used to normalize TCRbeta repertoire quantification. Using fastp trimming at Q25 and MiXCR clonotype assembly, TCRdb reanalyzed the public sequencing data and kept in-frame beta chains. Entries are consolidated by CDR3 protein sequence, retaining the most common genes and DNA. The sample has some 100,000 distinct CDR3 sequences on record, less than 25% of them singletons. The top ten constitute about a fifth of the sample.

The material sequenced was PBMCs, taken before TCRalphabeta/CD19-depleted stem cell transplant. This TCR derives from a boy aged 2 to 10 with acute lymphoblastic leukemia, due to receive a stem cell transplant.

The CDR3 reads CASGSGREAQGTQYF. The nucleotides are TGTGCCAGCGGCTCAGGACGGGAGGCCCAAGGGACCCAGTACTTC. In this chain, TRBV7-2 is recombined with TRBJ2-5, and 7 junctional nucleotides match TRBD2. CDR1 and CDR2 are drawn from the germline V gene: SGHTA, FQGNSA. From the cysteine up to the phenylalanine, the CDR3 has a length of 15 residues. Kept here is only the CDR3 DNA, which spans 45 bases and is read in frame from base 1. Reference TRBV7-2 and TRBJ2-5 genes cover what lies past the CDR3, so the full variable domain is GAGVSQSPSNKVTEKGKDVELRCDPISGHTALYWYRQSLGQGLEFLIYFQGNSAPDKSGLPSDRFSAERTGGSVSTLTIQRTQQEDSAVYLCASGSGREAQGTQYFGPGTRLLVL.